The subject of this entry is one TCR beta chain. Original processing methods: Nucleated cell counts were estimated from reference gene primer amplification. TCRdb's copy holds only in-frame clones and misses some; the assay was immunoSEQ multiplex PCR. V and J calls and clone size are as listed in that table; D and trimming were resolved from the DNA. The table records some 85,000 clones, more than 80% of them present only once. The record originates from a study of blood T cell repertoires in COVID-19. Study-wide context: T cells, B-cell-depleted T cells, or PBMCs provided the cDNA or gDNA that served as material.

This CDR3 is 14 amino acids long. CDR1 SGHTA and CDR2 FQGNSA come from the germline V gene. Trimming pared 1 base from V and 8 bases from J, leaving 11 bases between. This clonotype originated in a woman of 80 years or more with acute or convalescent COVID-19. This chain uses TRBV7-2 with TRBJ1-4; D might be TRBD1 (5 bases). Material for sequencing was peripheral blood. CDR3 residues: CASSLDRWGEKLFF. The CDR3, as DNA: TGTGCCAGCAGCTTAGACAGGTGGGGCGAAAAACTGTTTTTT.